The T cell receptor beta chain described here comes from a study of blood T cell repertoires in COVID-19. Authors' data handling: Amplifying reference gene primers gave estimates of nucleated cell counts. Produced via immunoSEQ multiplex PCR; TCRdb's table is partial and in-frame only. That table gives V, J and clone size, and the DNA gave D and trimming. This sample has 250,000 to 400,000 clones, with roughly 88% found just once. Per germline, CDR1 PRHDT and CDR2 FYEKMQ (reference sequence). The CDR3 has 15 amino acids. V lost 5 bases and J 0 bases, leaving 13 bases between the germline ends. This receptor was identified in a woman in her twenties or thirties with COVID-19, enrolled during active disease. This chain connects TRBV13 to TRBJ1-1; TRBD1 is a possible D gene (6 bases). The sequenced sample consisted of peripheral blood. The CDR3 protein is CASSDTRTVNTEAFF. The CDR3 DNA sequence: TGTGCCAGCAGCGACACGCGGACAGTGAACACTGAAGCTTTCTTT.